The clone carrying this T cell receptor (beta chain) turned up a few times. TCRdb analysed the 5' RACE reads with MiXCR anew, one entry per CDR3 protein. The sample has hundreds of thousands of distinct CDR3 sequences, about 20% seen once. The source of the sample is a study of T-cell memory formation after mild COVID-19. This CDR3 region has 16 residues. CDR1 and CDR2 from the germline V gene are MGHRA and YSYEKL. V was pared by 4 bases and J by 6 bases, with 10 bases of the junction left unmatched. Sequencing was done on a sample of PBMCs or a T cell subset sorted from them (not recorded which). This chain links TRBV4-1 with TRBJ2-2, with 8 positions matching TRBD2. The sequence was collected from an adult woman who had mild COVID-19 (a few samples of this study predate the infection). Cell type and time point are not known. The CDR3 sequence: CASSPMTGGRAGELFF. As DNA, the CDR3 is TGCGCCAGCAGCCCGATGACGGGGGGGCGAGCCGGGGAGCTGTTTTTT.